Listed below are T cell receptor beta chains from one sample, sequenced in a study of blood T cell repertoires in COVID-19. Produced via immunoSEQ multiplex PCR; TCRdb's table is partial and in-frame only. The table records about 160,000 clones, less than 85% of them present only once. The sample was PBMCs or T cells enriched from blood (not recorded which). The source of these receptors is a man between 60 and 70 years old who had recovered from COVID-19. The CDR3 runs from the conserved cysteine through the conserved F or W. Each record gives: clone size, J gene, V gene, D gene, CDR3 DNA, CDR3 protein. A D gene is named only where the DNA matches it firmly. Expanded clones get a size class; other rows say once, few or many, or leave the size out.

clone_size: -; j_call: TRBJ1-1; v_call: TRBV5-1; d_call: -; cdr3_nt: TGCGCCAGCAGCTCACTGACAGGTAGGGACACTGAAGCTTTCTTT; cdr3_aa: CASSSLTGRDTEAFF
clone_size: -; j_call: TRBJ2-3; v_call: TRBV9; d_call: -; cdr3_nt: TGTGCCAGCAGCGGACATCTCTCGGCTCGCACAGATACGCAGTATTTT; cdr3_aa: CASSGHLSARTDTQYF
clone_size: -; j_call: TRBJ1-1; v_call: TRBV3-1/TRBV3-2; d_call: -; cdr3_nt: TGTGCCAGCAGCCAAGGGGCTGCTGAAGCTTTCTTT; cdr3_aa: CASSQGAAEAFF
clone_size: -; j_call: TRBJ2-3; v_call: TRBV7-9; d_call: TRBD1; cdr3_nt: TGTGCCAGCAGCTCCGGGACAGGGCCCACAGATACGCAGTATTTT; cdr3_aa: CASSSGTGPTDTQYF
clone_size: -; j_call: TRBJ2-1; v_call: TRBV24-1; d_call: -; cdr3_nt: TGTGCCACCAGTGACCCAGTTATGACAACCTACAATGAGCAGTTCTTC; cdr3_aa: CATSDPVMTTYNEQFF
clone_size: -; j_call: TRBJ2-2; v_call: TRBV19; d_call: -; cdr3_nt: TGTGCCAGTAGTATAATGGGGGGGAACACCGGGGAGCTGTTTTTT; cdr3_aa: CASSIMGGNTGELFF
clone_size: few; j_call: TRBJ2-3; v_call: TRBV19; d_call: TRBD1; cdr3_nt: TGTGCCAGTAGTATAGATACAGGGGCAGGGGGCACAGATACGCAGTATTTT; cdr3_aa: CASSIDTGAGGTDTQYF
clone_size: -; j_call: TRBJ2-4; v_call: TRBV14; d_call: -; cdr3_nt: TGTGCCAGCAGCCAAGAGACCAGCGCGCGAAACATTCAGTACTTC; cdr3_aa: CASSQETSARNIQYF
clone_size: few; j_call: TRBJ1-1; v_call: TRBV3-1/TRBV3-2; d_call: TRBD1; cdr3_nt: TGTGCCAGCAGCCAAAACAGGGGGGAAGCTTTCTTT; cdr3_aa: CASSQNRGEAFF
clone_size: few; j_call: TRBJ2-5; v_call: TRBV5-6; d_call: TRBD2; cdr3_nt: TGTGCCAGCAGCTCGGGACTAGCGGAAGAGACCCAGTACTTC; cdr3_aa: CASSSGLAEETQYF
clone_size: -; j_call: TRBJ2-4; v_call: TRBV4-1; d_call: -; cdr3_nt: TGCGCCAGCAGCCAACCACCCAGGGGCTTAGCCAAAAACATTCAGTACTTC; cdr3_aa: CASSQPPRGLAKNIQYF
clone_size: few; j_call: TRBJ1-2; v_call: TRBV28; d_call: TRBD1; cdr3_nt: TGTGCCAGCAGCCGTCCCGGGACAGGGAACTATGGCTACACCTTC; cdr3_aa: CASSRPGTGNYGYTF
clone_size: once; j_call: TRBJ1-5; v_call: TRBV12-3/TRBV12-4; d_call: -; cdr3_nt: TGTGCCAGCAACCGACAGAGCAATCAGCCCCAGCATTTT; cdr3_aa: CASNRQSNQPQHF